The rows below give T cell receptor beta chains drawn from one sample of a study of cytomegalovirus exposure and HLA in healthy donors. The table came from immunoSEQ multiplex PCR; TCRdb's copy has only in-frame clones and leaves some out. Of roughly 150,000 clones listed, about 81% were seen once; the top ten hold 2.5% to 3%. The sequenced material came from PBMCs. The receptors were gathered from a woman aged 50 to 60 in good health and CMV-seropositive. Each CDR3 is given without its conserved first and last residue. Part of the rows lack a size; the others show once, few, many or a class for expanded clones.

clone_size j_call v_call cdr3_aa
few TRBJ1-1 TRBV19 ASTPRGEVNTEAF
NA TRBJ2-3 TRBV5-1 ASSLGERDTDTQY
NA TRBJ2-5 TRBV19 ASSIQVAVAGAQETQY
NA TRBJ1-6 TRBV4-2 ASSHPSPGLNSPLH
NA TRBJ2-3 TRBV25-1 ASSDPNAGTDTQY
NA NA TRBV29-1 SVDEGADEQY
few TRBJ2-2 TRBV2 ASQSRDRGSELF
NA TRBJ2-1 TRBV2 ASSEGLAVNEQF
few TRBJ1-2 TRBV5-6 ASSWTGSSGYGYT
NA TRBJ1-1 TRBV18 ASSPRTGGDTEAF
NA TRBJ1-2 TRBV6-5 ASSLGRDISYGYT
NA TRBJ2-5 TRBV14 ASSQQNEETQY
NA TRBJ1-2 TRBV6-5 ASSQTGGRLGYT
NA TRBJ1-5 TRBV27 ASSLAGLQPQH
few TRBJ1-1 TRBV5-6 ASSSLNWGGSEAF
NA TRBJ1-4 TRBV11-2 ASTIQQGAFEKLF